The rows below give T cell receptor beta chains drawn from one sample of a study of blood T cell repertoires in COVID-19. Sequencing was performed with immunoSEQ multiplex PCR; in TCRdb, only in-frame clones are kept and a portion is missing. The sample lists about 94,000 clones, approximately 83% occurring once. The sample was peripheral blood. Every receptor here comes from a man aged 55 to 69 with acute or convalescent COVID-19. CDR3s include the opening cysteine and the closing phenylalanine or tryptophan. D genes are given only for firm matches. The size of a clone is reported for some rows only, either as once, few or many, or as a class for expanded clones.

TRBV18	TRBJ2-1	once	TRBD2	TGTGCCAGCTCACCTTTCCCCGGGACTACGCACAATGAGCAGTTCTTC	CASSPFPGTTHNEQFF
TRBV6-2/TRBV6-3	TRBJ1-6	.	.	TGTGCCAGCAGTTACACAGGACAGTTCTCCGCCCTCCACTTT	CASSYTGQFSALHF
TRBV24-1	TRBJ2-7	.	TRBD1	TGTGCCACCAGTGACCCCGGGACAGGGACCTACGAGCAGTACTTC	CATSDPGTGTYEQYF
TRBV12-3/TRBV12-4	TRBJ2-5	.	.	TGTGCCAGCGCACTCGCTAGCCCAGAGACCCAGTACTTC	CASALASPETQYF
TRBV24-1	TRBJ2-1	.	.	TGTGCCACCAGCCCCGAAGGGCCTAGCGATGAGCAGTTCTTC	CATSPEGPSDEQFF
TRBV7-2	TRBJ1-5	.	.	TGTGCCAGCAGCTTAGACTTCAACCAGCCCCAGCATTTT	CASSLDFNQPQHF
TRBV7-8	TRBJ1-5	.	.	TGTGCCAGCAGTTCTGGCTCCGGGACTCCCAGGAGCAATCAGCCCCAGCATTTT	CASSSGSGTPRSNQPQHF
TRBV10-2	TRBJ2-7	few	TRBD2	TGCGCCAGCACCAGCGCGGGGGGGCGCTACGAGCAGTACTTC	CASTSAGGRYEQYF
TRBV21-1	TRBJ2-3	.	.	TGTGCCAGCAGCAAAGCCCGGGGGGCCTACGGGGATACGCAGTATTTT	CASSKARGAYGDTQYF
TRBV29-1	TRBJ1-2	.	.	TGCAGCGTTGATGGGGGGGGTATGGTCTATGGCTACACCTTC	CSVDGGGMVYGYTF
TRBV4-1	TRBJ1-5	.	.	TGCGCCAGCAGCCAAGTTGGGGGGAGCAATCAGCCCCAGCATTTT	CASSQVGGSNQPQHF
TRBV6-5	TRBJ1-2	.	.	TGTGCCAGCAGTTACTCGGGCAGGGCGACCATGAGTGGCTACACCTTC	CASSYSGRATMSGYTF
TRBV29-1	TRBJ1-1	.	.	TGCAGCGTTGCACAGGGAGTGAACACTGAAGCTTTCTTT	CSVAQGVNTEAFF
TRBV6-5	TRBJ2-2	.	.	TGTGCCAGCAGTTACGATCCAGACGGGGAGCTGTTTTTT	CASSYDPDGELFF
TRBV20-1	TRBJ1-2	.	.	TGCAGTGCTGGGGGAGGGGATGGCTACACCTTC	CSAGGGDGYTF
TRBV7-8	TRBJ2-3	.	.	TGTGCCAGCAGCTTAGCCACCGGGGGTGGGACAGATACGCAGTATTTT	CASSLATGGGTDTQYF
TRBV2	TRBJ2-7	.	TRBD1	TGTGCCAGCAGTCCCGGGACAGCCTTCTACGAGCAGTACTTC	CASSPGTAFYEQYF